The 13 T cell receptor beta chains below were found in one sample sequenced in a study of blood T cell repertoires in COVID-19. Assay used: immunoSEQ multiplex PCR; TCRdb lists only in-frame clones, some missing. The sample has 250,000 to 350,000 clones, roughly 89% seen once. Sequencing was carried out using PBMCs or T cells enriched from blood (not recorded which). All receptors derive from a young woman who had recovered from COVID-19.

The chain joins TRBV5-4 to TRBJ1-5; D is possibly TRBD1 (6 bases). Germline V gene data show CDR1 as SGHNT and CDR2 as YYREEE (reference sequence). The CDR3 runs to 15 residues. The V end was cut by 5 bases, the J end by 1 base, with 13 bases between. The CDR3 DNA is TGTGCCAGCAGTTGGGGGGGGCGGAGCAATCAGCCCCAGCATTTT. Protein: CASSWGGRSNQPQHF.

The rearrangement joins TRBV2 to TRBJ1-2; D ambiguous. Germline lookup yields CDR1 SNHLY and CDR2 FYNNEI. This CDR3 comprises 13 residues. V was cut by 5 bases and J by 4 bases, with 11 bases left in between. CDR3 coding DNA: TGTGCCAGCAGTCCCAGATTCTTCTATGGCTACACCTTC. Amino acid sequence: CASSPRFFYGYTF. Full variable domain (outside the CDR3, taken from reference TRBV2 and TRBJ1-2): EPEVTQTPSHQVTQMGQEVILRCVPISNHLYFYWYRQILGQKVEFLVSFYNNEISEKSEIFDDQFSVERPDGSNFTLKIRSTKLEDSAMYFCASSPRFFYGYTFGSGTRLTVV.

The chain is built from TRBV27 and TRBJ2-1; 8 positions agree with TRBD2. V trimming: 4 bases; J trimming: 5 bases; junction bases outside the gene matches: 7. The V gene's germline CDR1 is MNHEY and CDR2 SMNVEV (reference sequence). This CDR3 comprises 15 residues. In nucleotides, the CDR3 is TGTGCCAGCAGTTCAACTAGCGGACTCAACAATGAGCAGTTCTTC. It yields the protein CASSSTSGLNNEQFF.

V usage is TRBV9 and J usage is TRBJ2-3; tentatively, D is TRBD2 (7 bases). The ends were cut back, 3 bases at V and 9 bases at J, with 20 bases in the middle. Germline V gene lookup returns CDR1 SGDLS and CDR2 YYNGEE. This CDR3 is 15 amino acids long. The DNA of the CDR3 is TGTGCCAGCAGCGGTCGGGGGGCGAGAAGTTTGACGCAGTATTTT. Translating gives CASSGRGARSLTQYF.

The rearrangement joins TRBV24-1 to TRBJ1-5; D remains unclear. The CDR3 runs to 13 residues. Germline V CDR1 and CDR2: KGHDR, SFDVKD. V lost 0 bases, J lost 6 bases, and 5 bases lay in between. The CDR3 sequence is CATSDLSGQPQHF. DNA of the CDR3: TGTGCCACCAGTGATTTGTCGGGTCAGCCCCAGCATTTT.

The chain joins TRBV19 to TRBJ1-1; D is undetermined. Deletions cut 3 bases from V and 1 base from J, with 12 bases between. Germline V gene data show CDR1 as LNHDA and CDR2 as SQIVND (reference sequence). The CDR3 runs 15 residues. The CDR3 DNA sequence: TGTGCCAGTAGTATTAATATTGGGCAGAACACTGAAGCTTTCTTT. This translates into CASSINIGQNTEAFF.

This clone was counted a single time. This chain joins TRBV7-9 and TRBJ1-6; 9 nucleotides agree with TRBD1. The V and J ends lost 4 bases and 8 bases, in that order; junction bases with no gene match: 9. The CDR3 length is 16 residues. Per germline, CDR1 SEHNR and CDR2 FQNEAQ (reference sequence). CDR3 coding DNA: TGTGCCAGCAGCTCATGGAAACAGGGGGCGGATTCACCCCTCCACTTT. Translated, it gives CASSSWKQGADSPLHF.

The chain combines TRBV9 with TRBJ1-4; perhaps TRBD1 as D (6 bases). This CDR3 region has 15 residues. Trimming took 2 bases from V and 4 from J, leaving 12 bases between them. The germline gives CDR1 SGDLS, CDR2 YYNGEE. The CDR3 DNA reads as TGTGCCAGCAGCGTGGCAGGGGAGAATAATGAAAAACTGTTTTTT. This sequence encodes CASSVAGENNEKLFF.

This clone was counted only a few times. This sequence joins TRBV15 and TRBJ2-1, with TRBD2 matching over 10 bases. CDR1 LNHNV and CDR2 YYDKDF come from the germline V gene (reference sequence). After removal of 0 bases from V and 6 bases from J, the junction contained 2 bases not matched to a gene. This CDR3 region has 15 residues. The CDR3 region is CATSRDQRGGNEQFF. As DNA, the CDR3 is TGTGCCACCAGCAGAGATCAGCGGGGGGGCAATGAGCAGTTCTTC.

The genes are TRBV7-2 and TRBJ2-2, with no clear D. Germline values: CDR1 SGHTA, CDR2 FQGNSA. This CDR3 contains 15 residues. The V end lost 5 bases, the J end lost 4 bases, and 14 bases lay between the germline ends. This chain's CDR3 is CASSATYGVTGELFF. CDR3 nucleotides: TGTGCCAGCAGCGCGACGTATGGAGTCACCGGGGAGCTGTTTTTT.

CDR3 amino acids: CASSRKDSLYNQPQHF. CDR3 DNA sequence: TGTGCCAGCAGCCGAAAGGACAGCCTCTACAATCAGCCCCAGCATTTT. The chain couples TRBV7-9 to TRBJ1-5; D possibly corresponds to TRBD1 (6 bases). The CDR3 totals 16 residues. V lost 5 bases to trimming and J lost 3 bases, with 17 bases between them. CDR1 and CDR2 (germline): SEHNR, FQNEAQ (reference sequence).

This clone appeared a few times. This chain connects TRBV6-1 to TRBJ2-7; no reliable D call. Trimming pared 0 bases from V and 0 bases from J, leaving 9 bases between. The V gene's germline CDR1 is MNHNS and CDR2 SASEGT. The CDR3 is 15 amino acids. The CDR3 region has the DNA TGTGCCAGCAGTGAAGCTCACAGAAGCTCCTACGAGCAGTACTTC. Translating gives CASSEAHRSSYEQYF.

J is TRBJ2-3 and V is TRBV19, with D possibly matching TRBD2 (5 bases). The ends were cut back, 5 bases at V and 8 bases at J, with 11 bases in the middle. CDR1 is LNHDA and CDR2 is SQIVND in the germline V gene (reference sequence). CDR3 size: 12 residues. The CDR3: CASSGRASTQYF. The CDR3 nucleotides are TGTGCCAGTAGTGGGCGGGCGAGTACGCAGTATTTT.